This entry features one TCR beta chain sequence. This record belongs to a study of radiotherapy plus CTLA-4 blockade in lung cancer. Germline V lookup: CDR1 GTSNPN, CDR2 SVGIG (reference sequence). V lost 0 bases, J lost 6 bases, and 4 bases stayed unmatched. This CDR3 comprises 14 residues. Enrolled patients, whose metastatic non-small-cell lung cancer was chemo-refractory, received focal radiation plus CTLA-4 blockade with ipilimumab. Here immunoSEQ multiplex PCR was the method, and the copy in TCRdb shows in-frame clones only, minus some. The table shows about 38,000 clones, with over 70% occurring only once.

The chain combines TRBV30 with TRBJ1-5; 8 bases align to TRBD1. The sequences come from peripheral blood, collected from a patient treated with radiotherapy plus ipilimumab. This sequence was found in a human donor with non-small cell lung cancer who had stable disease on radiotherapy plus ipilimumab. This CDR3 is CAWSVGQGRQPQHF. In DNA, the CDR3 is TGTGCCTGGAGTGTAGGACAGGGACGTCAGCCCCAGCATTTT.